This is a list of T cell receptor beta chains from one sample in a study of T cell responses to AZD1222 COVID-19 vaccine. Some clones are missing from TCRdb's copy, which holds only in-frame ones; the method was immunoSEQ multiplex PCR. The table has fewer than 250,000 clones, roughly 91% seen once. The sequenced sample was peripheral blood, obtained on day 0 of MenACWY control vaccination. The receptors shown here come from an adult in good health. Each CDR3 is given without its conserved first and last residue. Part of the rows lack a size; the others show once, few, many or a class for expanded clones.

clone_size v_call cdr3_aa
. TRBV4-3 ASSRAGELNTEAF
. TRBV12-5 ASGPESYNEQF
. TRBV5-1 ASSMSRVGANVLT
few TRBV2 ASKVEGVNEKLF
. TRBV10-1 ASSEGTGQVAGYT
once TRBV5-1 ASSDRTGGFGYT
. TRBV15 ATSRVELPETQY
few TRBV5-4 ASSLVHRDSGYT
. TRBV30 AWSESGVPTDTQY
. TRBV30 AWSVGQRYGYT
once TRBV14 ASSQDLWGGAETQY